The entry below gives a single T cell receptor (beta chain) sequence along with its context. No antigen is known for it. Time point specified: after dendritic cell vaccination, including at tumor progression/relapse. Fresh-frozen tumor tissue and more than two years of survival data were available for all. None of the glioblastoma patients had an isocitrate dehydrogenase mutation. Libraries were prepared by immunoSEQ multiplex PCR; TCRdb keeps only in-frame clonotypes and omits some of them. Of about 76,000 clones in the sample, 87% were seen once. The CDR3 totals 14 residues. Trimming removed 4 bases at V and 5 bases at J, with 16 bases between. Germline-derived CDR1 and CDR2 are SGHNT and YYREEE (reference sequence). The data were taken from a study of glioma-infiltrating T cells after dendritic cell vaccination. Study-wide points: Only a small number of patients had complete blood and tumor samples. Estimated pretreatment TIL content predicted outcome after dendritic cell vaccination.

This sequence was found in a human donor with glioblastoma. The sequences come from blood, collected after dendritic cell vaccination. This chain connects TRBV5-4 to TRBJ2-7; D may be TRBD1 (6 bases). The CDR3 here is CASSRQAGVDEQYF. CDR3 DNA: TGTGCCAGCAGCCGACAGGCCGGGGTGGACGAGCAGTACTTC. Supplemented by reference TRBV5-4 and TRBJ2-7, the full variable domain reads ETGVTQSPTHLIKTRGQQVTLRCSSQSGHNTVSWYQQALGQGPQFIFQYYREEENGRGNFPPRFSGLQFPNYSSELNVNALELDDSALYLCASSRQAGVDEQYFGPGTRLTVT.